This TCR beta chain comes out of a study of radiotherapy plus CTLA-4 blockade in lung cancer. The overall study: Objective response was observed in about 19% of patients, and disease control in roughly 33%. Study outcomes and limitations: Peripheral blood showed expansion of tumor-derived TCR clones after radiotherapy and ipilimumab. With interferon-beta, early dynamics of blood T cell clones were reported to best predict response.

This table comes from immunoSEQ multiplex PCR, and its TCRdb copy is limited to in-frame clones, with some not included. The table includes 75,000 to 80,000 clones, around 87% detected once. A single count supports this clone. Its cognate antigen is unknown. Chemo-refractory metastatic non-small-cell lung cancer patients were treated with focal radiation plus CTLA-4 blockade with ipilimumab. With V trimmed by 5 bases and J by 1 base, 6 bases remained unmatched. This CDR3 region has 15 residues. The germline CDR1 and CDR2 sequences are SGHTA and FQGTGA. This receptor was taken from a human donor with non-small cell lung cancer who had stable disease on radiotherapy plus ipilimumab. The specimen was peripheral blood, collected from a patient treated with radiotherapy plus ipilimumab. This chain joins TRBV7-3 and TRBJ2-5; TRBD1 matches 8 bases. The CDR3 loop is CASSEGQGSQETQYF. Written as DNA, the CDR3 is TGTGCCAGCAGCGAAGGACAGGGTTCCCAAGAGACCCAGTACTTC.